The next 2 T cell receptor beta chains were all read from a single sample in a study of blood T cell repertoires in COVID-19. TCRdb's copy holds only in-frame clones and misses some; the assay was immunoSEQ multiplex PCR. This table holds approximately 50,000 clones, approximately 90% found once. Material: peripheral blood. These receptors all come from a man aged 35-49 years with acute or convalescent COVID-19.

The rearrangement joins TRBV30 to TRBJ1-2; 7 positions agree with TRBD1. The CDR3 contains 13 residues. From germline, CDR1 is GTSNPN and CDR2 SVGIG (reference sequence). The V and J ends lost 8 bases and 4 bases, in that order; junction bases with no gene match: 10. CDR3 sequence reads: CAGGRGGGYGYTF. The CDR3 DNA is TGTGCCGGTGGCAGAGGGGGCGGCTATGGCTACACCTTC.

The genes are TRBV5-1 and TRBJ2-2; 11 nucleotides line up with TRBD1. J was trimmed by 6 bases and V by 0 bases; bases with no gene match: 7. The V gene's germline CDR1 is SGHRS and CDR2 YFSETQ. CDR3 length: 17 amino acids. CDR3 nucleotides: TGCGCCAGCAGCTTGGTGTTCGGGACAGGGGGTTCCGGGGAGCTGTTTTTT. Translating it yields CASSLVFGTGGSGELFF.